Listed below are T cell receptor beta chains from one sample, sequenced in a study of T cells in Graves' hyperthyroidism and ophthalmopathy. From the multiplex PCR reads, TCRdb called clonotypes with MiXCR, one entry per CDR3 protein. The sample includes a few hundred thousand distinct CDR3 sequences, about an eighth of them seen just once. The sample was blood. The receptor set was obtained from a young woman with Graves' hyperthyroidism. Each CDR3 is given with its conserved first and last residue. D genes are given only for firm matches. Only some rows state a clone size, as once, few, many or a class for expanded clones.

clone_size j_call d_call v_call cdr3_nt cdr3_aa
many TRBJ2-3 NA TRBV11-3 TGTGCCAGCAGCTCCCGCCGGGACGACACAGATACGCAGTATTTT CASSSRRDDTDTQYF
many TRBJ2-7 TRBD2 TRBV7-2 TGTGCCAGCAGCCGACCAGGGACTAGCGGGAGCTACGAGCAGTACTTC CASSRPGTSGSYEQYF
many TRBJ1-1 NA TRBV2 TGTGCCAGCAGACCAAACAGGGTGGAGAACACTGAAGCTTTCTTT CASRPNRVENTEAFF
NA TRBJ2-1 NA TRBV7-3 TGTGCCAGCAGCTTACCAGGAGCGGATGAGCAGTTCTTC CASSLPGADEQFF
few TRBJ2-1 TRBD2 TRBV29-1 TGCAGCGTGAAGACCCTACTGGCGGGAGGGCTAAGCTCCTACAATGAGCAGTTCTTC CSVKTLLAGGLSSYNEQFF
few TRBJ2-3 TRBD1 TRBV7-9 TGTGCCAGCAGCTTTGCCGGACAGGGTACGCAGTATTTT CASSFAGQGTQYF
few TRBJ1-5 TRBD1 TRBV7-2 TGTGCCAGCAGCTCAACTCTGACAGGGGACAATCAGCCCCAGCATTTT CASSSTLTGDNQPQHF
NA TRBJ1-1 NA TRBV30 TGTGCCGCCGGGACCCGGGGAGAGGCTTTCTTT CAAGTRGEAFF
many TRBJ1-5 NA TRBV6-2/TRBV6-3 TGTGCCAGCAGTGTACCCCTGGTGGTATCAGGGGTCGCCAGGTTCGCCAATCAGCCCCAGCATTTT CASSVPLVVSGVARFANQPQHF
NA TRBJ2-1 TRBD2 TRBV2 TGTGCCAGCAGTACCCGGGGGCTAGCGGGAGGGTCTGAGCAGTTCTTC CASSTRGLAGGSEQFF
NA TRBJ2-1 NA TRBV7-2 TGTGCCAGCAGCTTAGCCCTCCTTGTGGGTCCTCACTCCTACAATGAGCAGTTCTTC CASSLALLVGPHSYNEQFF
many TRBJ2-3 NA TRBV11-2 TGTGCCAGCAGCGAAGGGGTCGGGGTTAGCACAGATACGCAGTATTTT CASSEGVGVSTDTQYF
many TRBJ2-5 TRBD1 TRBV29-1 TGCAGCGTCGCCGTGAACGGACAGGGGGCTGGTGAGACCCAGTACTTC CSVAVNGQGAGETQYF
few TRBJ2-7 NA TRBV18 TGTGCCAGCTCACCACCGAGTCAGTCCTACGAGCAGTACTTC CASSPPSQSYEQYF
few TRBJ2-7 TRBD2 TRBV20-1 TGCAGTGTCATCCGGACTAGCGGACGTATCTCCTACGAGCAGTACTTC CSVIRTSGRISYEQYF
many TRBJ1-4 NA TRBV18 TGTGCCAGCTCACCAACAGGGTTTGATAATGAAAAACTGTTTTTT CASSPTGFDNEKLFF
NA TRBJ2-1 NA TRBV20-1 TGCAGTGCTAGAGATCGGCGGGGAGGCTTTGGTGAGCAGTTCTTC CSARDRRGGFGEQFF
many TRBJ1-2 NA TRBV28 TGTGCCAGCACTTCTTACAGGGACGGCTACACCTTC CASTSYRDGYTF
many TRBJ2-3 NA TRBV6-2/TRBV6-3 TGTGCCAGCACTATCGCAGATACGCAGTATTTT CASTIADTQYF
NA TRBJ2-2 NA TRBV6-1 TGTGCCAGCACTCTAACGTACACCGGGGAGCTGTTTTTT CASTLTYTGELFF
few TRBJ2-7 TRBD1 TRBV3-1 TGTGCCAGCAGCCAACCAGGGACAGGCTACGAGCAGTACTTC CASSQPGTGYEQYF
many TRBJ1-1 NA TRBV12-3/TRBV12-4 TGTGCCAGCAGACCCTCTAGGGACACTGAAGCTTTCTTT CASRPSRDTEAFF
many TRBJ2-1 NA TRBV5-1 TGCGCCAGCAGCTTGGAGGGCGGTCCGGGGAATGAGCAGTTCTTC CASSLEGGPGNEQFF
few TRBJ2-1 NA TRBV6-5 TGTGCCAGCAGTTATCGAAACAGGGAGGGTGAGCAGTTCTTC CASSYRNREGEQFF
NA TRBJ2-1 TRBD1 TRBV27 TGTGCCAGCAGGGACCCAGGGGGCCCTCACAATGAGCAGTTCTTC CASRDPGGPHNEQFF
many TRBJ1-6 NA TRBV5-6 TGTGCCAGCAGCTTTCGGACGGGGGGAAATTCACCCCTCCACTTT CASSFRTGGNSPLHF